The source of this T cell receptor (beta chain) is a study of blood T cell repertoires in COVID-19 (TCRdb year 2020). Looking at the study overall: Collaborator samples came from the United States, Italy and Spain and covered acute and convalescent phases of COVID-19. Deeply sampled blood TCRbeta repertoires from subjects exposed to, actively infected with, or recovered from COVID-19 were included in the dataset. The repertoires were released in a freely available public database intended as a resource for research on the immune response to SARS-CoV-2. Sample metadata almost always included a de-identified subject ID, COVID-19 status, age in years and sex. The material from the prospective study consisted of cDNA or gDNA derived from T cells, B-cell-depleted T cells, or PBMCs. Where available, HLA class I and class II types were obtained from metadata supplied by the sample provider rather than from assay-based typing. The samples were drawn from the first 160 participants of the ongoing ImmuneRACE study and from 1,200 or so subjects provided by 6 global collaborators.

Each collaborating institution followed its own protocols to collect whole blood in K2EDTA tubes. For TCRbeta analysis, collaborator samples were shipped as frozen whole blood, as isolated PBMCs, or as DNA extracted from either sample type. TCRbeta CDR3 regions were amplified from genomic DNA using the immunoSEQ Assay, a bias-controlled multiplex PCR. For the original study's pipeline: Nucleated cell counts per sample were estimated from amplification of reference gene primers within the assay. To quantify the absolute abundance of each unique TCRbeta CDR3 rearrangement, sequence reads were collapsed and filtered. For each sample, productive Simpson clonality was calculated as the square root of Simpson's diversity index over productive rearrangements. The table was pulled from immuneACCESS by TCRdb, which kept in-frame rearrangements only. Such tables lose some clones; where checked, under half of the loss comes from unresolved V genes, and the rest has no known cause. V, J and clone size are taken as reported in that table, and D and trimming were inferred from the DNA itself. In this sample the table shows about 220,000 clones, 84% of which occur a single time. The top ten hold roughly a tenth of the sample.

In regard to this clone: The antigen this receptor binds is unknown. Base qualities are not provided; no much larger clone lies one nucleotide away.

The full study reports these points: The quantity of clinical and demographic metadata differed by source and by participant and was supplied without curation.

The sequenced sample was peripheral blood. This TCR was recovered from a man aged 45-60 years with active or convalescent COVID-19.

The CDR3 region reads CASSYSSGGARETQYF. The DNA sequence is TGTGCCAGCAGTTATAGTAGCGGGGGGGCTCGGGAGACCCAGTACTTC. Recombination linked TRBV6-5 to TRBJ2-5; TRBD2 matches 11 bases in the middle. The germline V gene provides CDR1 MNHEY and CDR2 SVGAGI. Counted from cysteine to phenylalanine, this CDR3 has 16 amino acids. The read is trimmed to its CDR3 DNA, 48 bases read in frame from base 1. Germline trimming: 3 bases from V, 5 bases from J; junction bases outside gene matches: 8.